This T cell receptor (beta chain) came from a study of CD8 T cells in ankylosing spondylitis. Study conclusions and caveats: Matched ankylosing spondylitis synovial fluid reportedly contained a significantly enriched population of disease-linked clones. Before this, some motif variants had been reported in reactive arthritis synovial fluid and blood.

This clonotype showed up many times. The target antigen is unknown. Quantitative 5'-RACE with molecular barcodes generated TCR beta libraries. Using its own MiXCR run on the 5' RACE reads, TCRdb lists one record per CDR3 protein. The sample lists around 140,000 distinct CDR3 sequences, 9.5% to 12% occurring once. This TCR was sampled from a female donor with ankylosing spondylitis or in good health (not recorded which). The sample taken for sequencing was blood, either unsorted or a sorted T cell fraction (not recorded which).

CDR3: CSVKDRARDYGYTF. The CDR3 DNA reads TGCAGTGTTAAGGACAGGGCGAGGGACTATGGCTACACCTTC. The V and J genes are TRBV20-1 and TRBJ1-2; TRBD1 matches 8 bases. In germline, CDR1 is DFQATT, CDR2 SNEGSKA (reference sequence). CDR3 length equals 14 residues. Trimming removed 7 bases from V and 3 bases from J; junction bases left unmatched: 10.